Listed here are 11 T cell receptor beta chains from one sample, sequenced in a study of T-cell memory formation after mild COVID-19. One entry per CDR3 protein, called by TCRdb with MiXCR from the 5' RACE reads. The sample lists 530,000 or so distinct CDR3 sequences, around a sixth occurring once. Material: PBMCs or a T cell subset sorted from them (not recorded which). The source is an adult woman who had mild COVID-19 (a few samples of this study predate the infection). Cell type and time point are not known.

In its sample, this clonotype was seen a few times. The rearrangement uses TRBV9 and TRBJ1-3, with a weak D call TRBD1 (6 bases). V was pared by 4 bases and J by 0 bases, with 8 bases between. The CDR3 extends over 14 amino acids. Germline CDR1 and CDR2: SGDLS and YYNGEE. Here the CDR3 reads CASSQGISGNTIYF. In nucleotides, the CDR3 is TGTGCCAGCAGCCAGGGGATCTCTGGAAACACCATATATTTT.

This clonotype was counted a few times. The DNA for the CDR3 is TGTGCCAGCAGTTTCGACAGACAAGAGACCCAGTACTTC. Amino acid sequence: CASSFDRQETQYF. V gene TRBV12-3 or TRBV12-4 combines with J gene TRBJ2-5; D might be TRBD1 (5 bases). V lost 3 bases to trimming and J lost 2 bases, with 7 bases between them. This CDR3 is built from 13 residues.

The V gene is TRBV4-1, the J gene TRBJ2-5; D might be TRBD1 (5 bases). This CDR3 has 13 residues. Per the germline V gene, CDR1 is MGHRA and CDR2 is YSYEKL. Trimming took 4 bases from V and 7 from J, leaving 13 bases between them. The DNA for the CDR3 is TGCGCCAGCAGCCGGACACCCCTGGGGACCCAGTACTTC. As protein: CASSRTPLGTQYF.

The CDR3 region is CSARYSGNYEQYF. CDR3 in DNA: TGCAGTGCTAGATATTCAGGCAACTACGAGCAGTACTTC. The genes are TRBV20-1 and TRBJ2-7; unclear D gene. Trimming pared 2 bases from V and 3 bases from J, leaving 11 bases between. The CDR3 consists of 13 residues. CDR1 and CDR2 from the germline V gene are DFQATT and SNEGSKA (reference sequence).

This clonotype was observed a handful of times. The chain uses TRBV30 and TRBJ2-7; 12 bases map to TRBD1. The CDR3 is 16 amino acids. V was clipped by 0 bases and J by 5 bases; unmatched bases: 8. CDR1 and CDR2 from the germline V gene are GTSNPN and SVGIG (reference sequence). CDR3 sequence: CAWSVMGTGGRHEQYF. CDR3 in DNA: TGTGCCTGGAGTGTAATGGGGACAGGGGGCCGCCACGAGCAGTACTTC.

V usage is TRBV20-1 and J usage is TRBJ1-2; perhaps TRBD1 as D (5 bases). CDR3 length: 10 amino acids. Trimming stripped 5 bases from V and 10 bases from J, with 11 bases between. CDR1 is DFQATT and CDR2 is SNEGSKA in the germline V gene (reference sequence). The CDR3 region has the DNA TGCAGTGCTCGAAGGGACTTCTACACCTTC. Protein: CSARRDFYTF.

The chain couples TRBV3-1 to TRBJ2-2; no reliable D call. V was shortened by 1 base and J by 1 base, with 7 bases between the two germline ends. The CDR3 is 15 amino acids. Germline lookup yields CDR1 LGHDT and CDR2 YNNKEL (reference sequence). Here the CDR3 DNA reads TGTGCCAGCAGCCAAGGTCGGCAGAACACCGGGGAGCTGTTTTTT. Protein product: CASSQGRQNTGELFF.

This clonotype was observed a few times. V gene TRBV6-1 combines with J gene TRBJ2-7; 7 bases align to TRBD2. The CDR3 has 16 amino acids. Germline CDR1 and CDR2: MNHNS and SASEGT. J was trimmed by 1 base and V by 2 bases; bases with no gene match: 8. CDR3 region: CASSEREGAGSYEQYF. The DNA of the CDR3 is TGTGCCAGCAGTGAAAGGGAGGGCGCCGGTTCCTACGAGCAGTACTTC.

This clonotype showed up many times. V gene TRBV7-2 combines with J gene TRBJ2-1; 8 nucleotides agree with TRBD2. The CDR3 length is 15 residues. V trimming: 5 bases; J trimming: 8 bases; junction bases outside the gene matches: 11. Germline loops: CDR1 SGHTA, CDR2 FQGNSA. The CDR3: CASSRLSGGPHEQFF. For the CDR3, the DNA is TGTGCCAGCAGCCGACTGTCGGGAGGGCCCCATGAGCAGTTCTTC.

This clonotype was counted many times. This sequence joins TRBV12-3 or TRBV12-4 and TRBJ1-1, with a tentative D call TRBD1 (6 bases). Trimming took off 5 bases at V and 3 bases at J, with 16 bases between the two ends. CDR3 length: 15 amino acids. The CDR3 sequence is CASSPHRAADTEAFF. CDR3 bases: TGTGCCAGCAGTCCCCACAGGGCGGCGGACACTGAAGCTTTCTTT.

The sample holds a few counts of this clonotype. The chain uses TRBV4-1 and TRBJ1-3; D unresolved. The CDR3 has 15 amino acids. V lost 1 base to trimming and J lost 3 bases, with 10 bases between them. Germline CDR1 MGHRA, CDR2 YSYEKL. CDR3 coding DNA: TGCGCCAGCAGCCAAGGAATGCATTTTGGAAACACCATATATTTT. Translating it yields CASSQGMHFGNTIYF.